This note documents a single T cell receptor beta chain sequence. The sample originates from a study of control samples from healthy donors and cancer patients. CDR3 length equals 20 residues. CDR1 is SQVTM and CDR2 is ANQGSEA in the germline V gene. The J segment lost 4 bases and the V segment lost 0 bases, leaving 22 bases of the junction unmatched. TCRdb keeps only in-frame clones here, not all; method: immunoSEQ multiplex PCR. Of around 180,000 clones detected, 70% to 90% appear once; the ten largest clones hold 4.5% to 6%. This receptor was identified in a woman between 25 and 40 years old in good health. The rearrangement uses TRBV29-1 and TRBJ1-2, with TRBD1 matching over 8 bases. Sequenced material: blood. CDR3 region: CSVEDRATRNLRGPVYGYTF. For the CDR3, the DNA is TGCAGCGTTGAAGATCGGGCCACCCGGAACCTCAGGGGGCCGGTCTATGGCTACACCTTC. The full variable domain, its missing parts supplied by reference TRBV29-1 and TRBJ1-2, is SAVISQKPSRDICQRGTSLTIQCQVDSQVTMMFWYRQQPGQSLTLIATANQGSEATYESGFVIDKFPISRPNLTFSTLTVSNMSPEDSSIYLCSVEDRATRNLRGPVYGYTFGSGTRLTVV.